This TCR beta chain derives from a study of T cell responses to AZD1222 COVID-19 vaccine. Findings and caveats of the study: The breadth and depth of Spike-specific TCRs increased once two AZD1222 doses had been given. Seropositive AZD1222 recipients at baseline numbered only 6 or 7.

Profiled with immunoSEQ multiplex PCR; TCRdb holds only in-frame clones, not every one. Seen here are approximately 60,000 clones, 65% to 90% observed once, and the top ten hold 6.9%. For this clone: No antigen is known for it.

This clonotype originated in an adult who received the AZD1222 COVID-19 vaccine. Material: peripheral blood, obtained 28 days after the second AZD1222 dose.

CDR3 protein: CASSLVLAGGHLTEQYF. CDR3 coding DNA: TGTGCCAGCAGCTTGGTACTAGCGGGAGGGCACCTTACCGAGCAGTACTTC. The chain employs TRBV5-6 and TRBJ2-7; 13 bases fit TRBD2. V lost 0 bases and J lost 6; bases outside the gene matches: 9. This CDR3 contains 17 residues. Germline loops: CDR1 SGHDT, CDR2 YYEEEE. The variable domain in full, completed from reference TRBV5-6 and TRBJ2-7, reads DAGVTQSPTHLIKTRGQQVTLRCSPKSGHDTVSWYQQALGQGPQFIFQYYEEEERQRGNFPDRFSGHQFPNYSSELNVNALLLGDSALYLCASSLVLAGGHLTEQYFGPGTRLTVT.